The rows below give T cell receptor beta chains drawn from one sample of a study of shared clonotypes between healthy human individuals. Measured with immunoSEQ multiplex PCR; TCRdb has only the in-frame clones, and not every one. The table shows about 2,100,000 clones, with approximately 94% occurring only once. Material: naive CD8+ T cells from PBMCs. The receptors were gathered from a man between 18 and 35 years old in good health. Some clones in this sample may be carry-over from other donors' samples. CDR3s include the opening cysteine and the closing phenylalanine or tryptophan. The D gene is left open where the match is weak. The size entry is marked missing in some rows and otherwise reads once, few, many or a size class.

CDR3 protein,CDR3 DNA,clone size,J gene,V gene,D gene,CDR3 length
CASSVALGPSYEQYF,TGTGCCAGCAGCGTAGCTCTGGGGCCCTCCTACGAGCAGTACTTC,.,TRBJ2-7,TRBV9,.,15
CARDGFSGTGLKGETQYF,TGCGCCCGCGACGGCTTCTCCGGGACAGGCCTAAAGGGAGAGACCCAGTACTTC,.,TRBJ2-5,TRBV5-1,TRBD1,18
CASSRYEQYF,TGTGCCAGCTCGCGCTACGAGCAGTACTTC,.,TRBJ2-7,TRBV2,.,10
CASSSPRQGSGELFF,TGTGCCAGCAGTTCCCCTCGACAGGGCTCCGGGGAGCTGTTTTTT,.,TRBJ2-2,TRBV28,TRBD1,15
CASSSNRGSRATNEKLFF,TGTGCCAGCAGCTCTAACAGGGGGTCAAGGGCAACTAATGAAAAACTGTTTTTT,.,TRBJ1-4,TRBV5-4,TRBD1,18
CASSQRTGSGEQYF,TGTGCCAGCAGCCAACGGACAGGTTCGGGAGAGCAGTACTTC,.,TRBJ2-7,TRBV7-9,TRBD1,14
CASSLDETVYQETQYF,TGTGCCAGCAGCCTCGACGAGACTGTCTACCAAGAGACCCAGTACTTC,.,TRBJ2-5,TRBV7-9,.,16
CASSPGLANEQYF,TGTGCCAGCAGCCCCGGTCTAGCCAACGAGCAGTACTTC,.,TRBJ2-7,TRBV6-6,.,13
CASSIGPPGTEAFF,TGTGCCAGTAGTATTGGTCCGCCCGGAACTGAAGCTTTCTTT,few,TRBJ1-1,TRBV19,.,14
CAWDLTPGLAGDQLRGDTQYF,TGTGCCTGGGACCTCACCCCGGGACTAGCGGGAGACCAGCTAAGGGGGGATACGCAGTATTTT,.,TRBJ2-3,TRBV30,TRBD2,21
CATGASRNTEAFF,TGTGCCACCGGGGCATCCCGGAACACTGAAGCTTTCTTT,.,TRBJ1-1,TRBV15,.,13
CASSSTGSSYEQYF,TGTGCCAGCAGCTCGACAGGGTCTAGTTACGAGCAGTACTTC,.,TRBJ2-7,TRBV7-6,TRBD1,14
CASSFNWGGAQQYF,TGTGCCAGCAGTTTTAACTGGGGAGGGGCCCAACAGTACTTC,.,TRBJ2-4,TRBV28,TRBD2,14
CASSLARGSGRYEQYF,TGTGCCAGCAGCTTAGCAAGGGGTAGCGGGAGGTACGAGCAGTACTTC,.,TRBJ2-7,TRBV7-9,TRBD2,16
CAWSVLRGDTEAFF,TGTGCCTGGAGTGTACTCAGGGGGGACACTGAAGCTTTCTTT,.,TRBJ1-1,TRBV30,TRBD1,14
CAIGTGEITGELFF,TGTGCCATCGGGACAGGGGAAATCACCGGGGAGCTGTTTTTT,.,TRBJ2-2,TRBV10-3,TRBD1,14
CASRPGQTSTDTQYF,TGTGCCAGCAGACCGGGACAGACTAGCACAGATACGCAGTATTTT,.,TRBJ2-3,TRBV6-5,TRBD1,15
CASGPLAGGPNEQYF,TGTGCCAGCGGACCCCTAGCGGGAGGTCCCAACGAGCAGTACTTC,.,TRBJ2-7,TRBV5-4,TRBD2,15
CASSISQNTEAFF,TGTGCCAGTAGTATAAGCCAGAACACTGAAGCTTTCTTT,.,TRBJ1-1,TRBV19,.,13
CASSLIVGTGPYEQYF,TGTGCCAGCAGTTTAATCGTAGGGACAGGGCCCTACGAGCAGTACTTC,.,TRBJ2-7,TRBV27,TRBD1,16
CASSFRSRYYEQYF,TGTGCCAGCAGCTTCAGGAGCCGCTACTACGAGCAGTACTTC,.,TRBJ2-7,TRBV5-6,.,14
CASSFWGGQSADEQYF,TGTGCCAGCAGCTTTTGGGGGGGACAGTCTGCCGACGAGCAGTACTTC,.,TRBJ2-7,TRBV5-4,.,16
CASSSGANVLTF,TGTGCCAGCTCCTCTGGGGCCAACGTCCTGACTTTC,.,TRBJ2-6,TRBV7-9,.,12
CATKASRVRGGYTF,TGTGCCACTAAAGCGAGTAGGGTCCGTGGAGGCTACACCTTC,.,TRBJ1-2,TRBV5-6,.,14
CASSPGTGVSGELFF,TGCGCCAGCAGCCCCGGGACAGGGGTATCCGGGGAGCTGTTTTTT,.,TRBJ2-2,TRBV5-1,TRBD1,15
CASSLQVWGSYEQYF,TGCGCCAGCAGCTTGCAGGTCTGGGGGAGCTACGAGCAGTACTTC,.,TRBJ2-7,TRBV5-1,.,15
CASSSDLLTAASEQYF,TGTGCCAGCAGCTCGGATCTGCTGACGGCAGCTAGCGAGCAGTACTTC,.,TRBJ2-7,TRBV7-9,.,16
CASSLVVLDRGRADTQYF,TGCGCCAGCAGCTTGGTAGTCTTGGACAGGGGACGCGCAGATACGCAGTATTTT,.,TRBJ2-3,TRBV5-1,TRBD1,18
CASSLVAGGRGNEQFF,TGTGCCAGCAGCTTAGTAGCGGGAGGAAGGGGCAATGAGCAGTTCTTC,.,TRBJ2-1,TRBV7-6,TRBD2,16
CASSGPRDGYEQYF,TGTGCCAGCAGCGGACCCCGGGACGGCTACGAGCAGTACTTC,.,TRBJ2-7,TRBV27,.,14
CASRPLGNEQFF,TGTGCCAGCAGACCGCTAGGGAATGAGCAGTTCTTC,.,TRBJ2-1,TRBV7-6,.,12
CASSVQGADTEAFF,TGTGCCAGCAGCGTTCAGGGGGCGGATACTGAAGCTTTCTTT,.,TRBJ1-1,TRBV27,TRBD1,14
CASSYHGVSSYEQYF,TGTGCCAGCAGTTACCATGGTGTTAGCTCCTACGAGCAGTACTTC,.,TRBJ2-7,TRBV6-5,.,15
CASSQEGQVTGELFF,TGTGCCAGCAGCCAAGAGGGGCAGGTCACCGGGGAGCTGTTTTTT,few,TRBJ2-2,TRBV4-2,.,15
CASSFPAGEQYF,TGTGCCAGCAGCTTTCCCGCGGGCGAGCAGTACTTC,.,TRBJ2-7,TRBV7-9,.,12
CASSEAHTSSYEQYF,TGTGCCAGCAGTGAAGCGCACACTAGCTCCTACGAGCAGTACTTC,.,TRBJ2-7,TRBV6-1,.,15
CASSLFFLNSNQPQHF,TGTGCCAGCAGTTTATTTTTTTTGAATAGCAATCAGCCCCAGCATTTT,.,TRBJ1-5,TRBV6-6,.,16
CASSSTGYSNQPQHF,TGTGCCAGCAGTTCGACAGGCTATAGCAATCAGCCCCAGCATTTT,.,TRBJ1-5,TRBV27,.,15
CASSLDSSSYEQYF,TGTGCCAGCAGCTTAGATTCTAGCTCCTACGAGCAGTACTTC,.,TRBJ2-7,TRBV7-9,.,14
CASTVLQGRGTNTEAFF,TGTGCCAGCACCGTTTTGCAGGGGCGGGGGACGAACACTGAAGCTTTCTTT,.,TRBJ1-1,TRBV19,.,17